Listed below are T cell receptor beta chains from one sample, sequenced in a study of blood T cells in healthy people across ages. Using its own MiXCR run on the 5' RACE reads, TCRdb lists one record per CDR3 protein. Among around 1,000,000 distinct CDR3 sequences listed, approximately 26% were seen once. Separately, the same data were catalogued under a study of T cells of mothers and their children.

Input material: blood. Receptor source: a girl aged 2 to 10 in good health. Each CDR3 is given without its conserved first and last residue. Fields, in order: clone size, J gene, D gene, V gene, CDR3 protein. The D gene is left open where the match is weak. Part of the rows lack a size; the others show once, few, many or a class for expanded clones.

clone size: NA
J gene: TRBJ1-2
D gene: TRBD1
V gene: TRBV7-9
CDR3 protein: ASSLIRGGESYGYT

clone size: NA
J gene: TRBJ2-7
D gene: TRBD1
V gene: TRBV10-3
CDR3 protein: ATGPGQGGREQY

clone size: few
J gene: TRBJ1-4
D gene: NA
V gene: TRBV2
CDR3 protein: ASETSGEKLF

clone size: NA
J gene: TRBJ2-3
D gene: NA
V gene: TRBV28
CDR3 protein: ASRWTSTDTQY

clone size: NA
J gene: TRBJ1-1
D gene: TRBD1
V gene: TRBV15
CDR3 protein: ATSSGQGANTEAF

clone size: NA
J gene: TRBJ2-1
D gene: TRBD2
V gene: TRBV5-1
CDR3 protein: ASSPGTSGYYNEQF

clone size: NA
J gene: TRBJ2-4
D gene: NA
V gene: TRBV7-9
CDR3 protein: ASSFSILGIQY

clone size: NA
J gene: TRBJ2-2
D gene: NA
V gene: TRBV24-1
CDR3 protein: ATSAPGWTGELF

clone size: few
J gene: TRBJ1-3
D gene: NA
V gene: TRBV5-1
CDR3 protein: ASSLAGLRSSGNTIY

clone size: NA
J gene: TRBJ2-2
D gene: NA
V gene: TRBV7-9
CDR3 protein: ASSVQVDTGELF

clone size: NA
J gene: TRBJ2-3
D gene: TRBD2
V gene: TRBV5-1
CDR3 protein: ASSLLAGTNTDTQY

clone size: NA
J gene: TRBJ2-1
D gene: TRBD1
V gene: TRBV29-1
CDR3 protein: SGSQGADYNEQF

clone size: few
J gene: TRBJ2-3
D gene: TRBD2
V gene: TRBV6-4
CDR3 protein: ASSENGRALDTQY

clone size: NA
J gene: TRBJ2-4
D gene: TRBD1
V gene: TRBV18
CDR3 protein: ASSVDRVQNIQY

clone size: many
J gene: TRBJ2-2
D gene: NA
V gene: TRBV27
CDR3 protein: ASSSYSTGELF

clone size: NA
J gene: TRBJ2-1
D gene: NA
V gene: TRBV5-1
CDR3 protein: ASSWTESSYNEQF

clone size: NA
J gene: TRBJ1-1
D gene: NA
V gene: TRBV20-1
CDR3 protein: SARIETEAF